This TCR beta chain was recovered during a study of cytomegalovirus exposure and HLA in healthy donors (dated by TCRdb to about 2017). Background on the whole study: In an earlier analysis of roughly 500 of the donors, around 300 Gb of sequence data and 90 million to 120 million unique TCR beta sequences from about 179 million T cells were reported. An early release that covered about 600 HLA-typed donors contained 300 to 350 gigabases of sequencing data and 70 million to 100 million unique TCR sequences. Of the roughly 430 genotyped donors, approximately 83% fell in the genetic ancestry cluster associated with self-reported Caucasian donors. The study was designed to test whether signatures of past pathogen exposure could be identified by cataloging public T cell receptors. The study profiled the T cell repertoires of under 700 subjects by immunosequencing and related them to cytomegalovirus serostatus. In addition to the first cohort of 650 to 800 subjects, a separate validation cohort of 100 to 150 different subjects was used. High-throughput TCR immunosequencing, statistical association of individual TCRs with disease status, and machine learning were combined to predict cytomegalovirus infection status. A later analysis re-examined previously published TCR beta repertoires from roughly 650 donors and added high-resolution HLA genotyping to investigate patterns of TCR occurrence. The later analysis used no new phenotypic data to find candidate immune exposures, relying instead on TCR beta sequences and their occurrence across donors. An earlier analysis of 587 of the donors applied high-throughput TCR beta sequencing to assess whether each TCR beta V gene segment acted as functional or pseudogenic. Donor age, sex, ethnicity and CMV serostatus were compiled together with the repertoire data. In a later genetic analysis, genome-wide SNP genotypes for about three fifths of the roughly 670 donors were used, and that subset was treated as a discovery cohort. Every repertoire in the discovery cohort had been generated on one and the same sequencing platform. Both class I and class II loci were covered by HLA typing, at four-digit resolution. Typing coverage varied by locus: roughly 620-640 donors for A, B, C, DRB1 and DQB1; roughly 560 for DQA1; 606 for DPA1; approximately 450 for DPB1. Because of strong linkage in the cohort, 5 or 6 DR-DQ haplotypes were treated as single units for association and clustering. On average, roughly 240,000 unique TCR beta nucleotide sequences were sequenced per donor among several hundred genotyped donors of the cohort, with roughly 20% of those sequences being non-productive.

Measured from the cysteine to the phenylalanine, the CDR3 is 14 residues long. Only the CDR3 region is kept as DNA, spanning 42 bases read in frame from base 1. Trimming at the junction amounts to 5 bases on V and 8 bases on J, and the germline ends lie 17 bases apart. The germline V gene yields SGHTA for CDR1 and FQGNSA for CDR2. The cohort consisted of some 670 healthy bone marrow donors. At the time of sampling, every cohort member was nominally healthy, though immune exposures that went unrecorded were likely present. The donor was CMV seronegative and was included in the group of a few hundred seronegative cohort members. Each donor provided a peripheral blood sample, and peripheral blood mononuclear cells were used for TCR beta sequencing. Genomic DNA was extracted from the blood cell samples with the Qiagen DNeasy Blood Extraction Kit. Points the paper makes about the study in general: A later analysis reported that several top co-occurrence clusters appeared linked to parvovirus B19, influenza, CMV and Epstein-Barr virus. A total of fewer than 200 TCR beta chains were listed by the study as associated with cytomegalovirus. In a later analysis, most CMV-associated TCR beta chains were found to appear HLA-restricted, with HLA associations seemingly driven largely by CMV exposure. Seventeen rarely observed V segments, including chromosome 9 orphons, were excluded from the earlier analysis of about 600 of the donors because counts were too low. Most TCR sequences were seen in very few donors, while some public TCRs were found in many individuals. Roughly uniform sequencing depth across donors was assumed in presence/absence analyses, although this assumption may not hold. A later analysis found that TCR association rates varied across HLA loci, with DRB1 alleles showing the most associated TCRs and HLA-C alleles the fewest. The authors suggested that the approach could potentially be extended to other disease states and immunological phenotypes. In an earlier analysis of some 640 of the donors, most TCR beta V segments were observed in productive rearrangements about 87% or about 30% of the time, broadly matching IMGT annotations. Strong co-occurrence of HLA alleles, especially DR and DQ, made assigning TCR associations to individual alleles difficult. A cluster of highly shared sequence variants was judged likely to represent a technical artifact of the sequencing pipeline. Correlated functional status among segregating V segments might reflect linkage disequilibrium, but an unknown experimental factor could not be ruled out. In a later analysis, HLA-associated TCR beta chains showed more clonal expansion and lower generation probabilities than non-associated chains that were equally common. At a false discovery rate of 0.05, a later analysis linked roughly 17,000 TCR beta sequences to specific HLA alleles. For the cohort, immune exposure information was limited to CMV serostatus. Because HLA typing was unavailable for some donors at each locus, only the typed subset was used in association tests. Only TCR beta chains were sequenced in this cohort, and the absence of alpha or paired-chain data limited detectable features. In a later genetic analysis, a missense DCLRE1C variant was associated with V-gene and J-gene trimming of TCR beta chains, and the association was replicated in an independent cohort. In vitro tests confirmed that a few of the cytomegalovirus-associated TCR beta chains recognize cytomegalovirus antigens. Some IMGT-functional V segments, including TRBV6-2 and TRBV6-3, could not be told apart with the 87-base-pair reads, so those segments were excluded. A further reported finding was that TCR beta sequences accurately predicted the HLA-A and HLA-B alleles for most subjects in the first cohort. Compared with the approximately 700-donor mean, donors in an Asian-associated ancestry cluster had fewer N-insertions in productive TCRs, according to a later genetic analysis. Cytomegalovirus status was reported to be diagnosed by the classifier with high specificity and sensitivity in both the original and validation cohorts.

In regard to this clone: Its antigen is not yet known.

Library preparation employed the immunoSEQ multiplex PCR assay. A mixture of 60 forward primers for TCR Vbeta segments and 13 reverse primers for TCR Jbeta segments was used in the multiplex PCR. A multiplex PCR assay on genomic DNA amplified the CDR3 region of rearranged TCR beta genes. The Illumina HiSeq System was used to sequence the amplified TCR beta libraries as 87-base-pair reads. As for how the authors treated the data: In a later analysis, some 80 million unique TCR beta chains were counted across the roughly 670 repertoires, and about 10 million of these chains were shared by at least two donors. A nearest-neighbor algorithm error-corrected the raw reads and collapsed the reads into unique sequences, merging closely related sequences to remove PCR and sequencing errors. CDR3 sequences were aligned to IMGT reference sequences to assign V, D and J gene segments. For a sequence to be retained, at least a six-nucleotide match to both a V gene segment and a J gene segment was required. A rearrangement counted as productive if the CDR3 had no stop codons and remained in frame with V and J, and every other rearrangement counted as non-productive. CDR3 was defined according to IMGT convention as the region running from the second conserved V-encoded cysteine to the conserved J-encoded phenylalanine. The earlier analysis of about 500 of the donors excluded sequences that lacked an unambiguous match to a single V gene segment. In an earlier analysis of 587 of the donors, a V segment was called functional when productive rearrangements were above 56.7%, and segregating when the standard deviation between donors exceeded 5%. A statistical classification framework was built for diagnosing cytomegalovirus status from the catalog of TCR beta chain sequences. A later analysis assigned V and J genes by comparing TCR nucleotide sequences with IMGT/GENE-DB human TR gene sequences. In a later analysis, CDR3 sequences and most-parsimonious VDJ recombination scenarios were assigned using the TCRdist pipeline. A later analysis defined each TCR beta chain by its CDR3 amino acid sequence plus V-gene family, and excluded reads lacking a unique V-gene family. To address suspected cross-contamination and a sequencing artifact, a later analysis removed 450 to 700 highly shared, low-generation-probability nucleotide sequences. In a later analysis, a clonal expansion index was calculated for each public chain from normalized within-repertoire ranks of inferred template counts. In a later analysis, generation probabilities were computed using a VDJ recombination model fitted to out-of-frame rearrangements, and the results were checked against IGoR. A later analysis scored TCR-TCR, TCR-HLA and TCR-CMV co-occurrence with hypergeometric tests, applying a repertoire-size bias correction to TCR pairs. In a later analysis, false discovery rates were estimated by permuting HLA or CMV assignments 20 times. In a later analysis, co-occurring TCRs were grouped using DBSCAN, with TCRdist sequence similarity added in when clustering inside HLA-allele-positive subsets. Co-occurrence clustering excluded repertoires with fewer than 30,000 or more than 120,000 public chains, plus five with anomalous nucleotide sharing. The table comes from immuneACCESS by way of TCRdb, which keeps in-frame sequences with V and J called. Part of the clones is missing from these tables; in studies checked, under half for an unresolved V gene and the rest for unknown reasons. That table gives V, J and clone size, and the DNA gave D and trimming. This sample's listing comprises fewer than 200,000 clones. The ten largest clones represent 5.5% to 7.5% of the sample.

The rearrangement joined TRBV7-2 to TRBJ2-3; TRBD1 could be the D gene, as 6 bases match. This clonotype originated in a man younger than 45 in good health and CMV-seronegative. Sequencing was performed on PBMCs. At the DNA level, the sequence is TGTGCCAGCAGCCCCCGACAGGTCCAGGGTACGCAGTATTTT. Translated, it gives CASSPRQVQGTQYF.